The 21 T cell receptor beta chains below come from one sample, sequenced in a study of T cells in localized non-small cell lung cancer. Assay: immunoSEQ multiplex PCR; the TCRdb copy retains only in-frame clones and omits some. The sample consists of about 9,800 clones, around 41% of them appearing once. Sequences were derived from lymph node tissue, sampled before any cancer treatment. All receptors derive from a woman aged 35-75 years with stage I lung adenocarcinoma.

The chain uses TRBV6-8 and TRBJ2-7; D possibly uses TRBD1 or TRBD2 (5 bases each). The CDR3 is 12 amino acids. CDR1 and CDR2 from the germline V gene are MNHGY and SAAAGT. The ends were cut back, 6 bases at V and 4 bases at J, with 10 bases in the middle. CDR3 DNA: TGTGCCAGCAGCCCCTGGGGGTACGAGCAGTACTTC. It yields the protein CASSPWGYEQYF.

This clone was seen more than once but under ten times. The V gene is TRBV19, the J gene TRBJ1-2, with TRBD1 as a possible D gene (6 bases). CDR1 is LNHDA and CDR2 is SQIVND in the germline V gene (reference sequence). This CDR3 contains 15 residues. V lost 9 bases and J 1 base, leaving 18 bases between the germline ends. The CDR3: CASIRTASFNYGYTF. The CDR3 nucleotides are TGTGCCAGCATTCGGACAGCATCCTTTAACTATGGCTACACCTTC.

This clone was detected a few times. This chain links TRBV11-3 with TRBJ2-2; TRBD1 aligns across 7 bases. V was clipped by 3 bases and J by 7 bases; unmatched bases: 8. Germline loops: CDR1 SGHNT, CDR2 YENEEA. CDR3 size: 15 residues. The chain's CDR3 is CASSFHSGTVGELFF. The CDR3 coding sequence is TGTGCCAGCAGCTTTCATTCCGGGACAGTCGGGGAGCTGTTTTTT.

V is TRBV7-4 and J is TRBJ1-1, with no clear D. The germline CDR1 and CDR2 sequences are SGHVT and SQSDAQ. The CDR3 loop spans 13 amino acids. Between the trimmed V and J ends, which lost 5 bases and 0 bases, there was a span of 7 bases. The CDR3 region is CASSGDVNTEAFF. CDR3 sequence (DNA): TGTGCCAGCAGCGGAGATGTGAACACTGAAGCTTTCTTT.

The chain employs TRBV5-1 and TRBJ1-5, with 7 bases aligning to TRBD1. The CDR3 sequence is 15 residues long. J was trimmed by 6 bases and V by 2 bases; bases with no gene match: 8. Germline CDR1 reads SGHRS; CDR2 reads YFSETQ. CDR3 in amino acids: CASSFSTGQGQPQHF. In nucleotides, the CDR3 is TGCGCCAGCAGCTTTTCGACAGGGCAGGGTCAGCCCCAGCATTTT.

This clone was recorded a few times. The gene calls are TRBV6-8 and TRBJ1-2; 8 bases map to TRBD1. This CDR3 region has 14 residues. Trimming removed 0 bases from V and 6 bases from J; junction bases left unmatched: 3. The V gene's germline CDR1 is MNHGY and CDR2 SAAAGT. The DNA for the CDR3 is TGTGCCAGCAGTTACTCCCCGGACAGGGATGGCTACACCTTC. Translating gives CASSYSPDRDGYTF.

V gene TRBV12-5 combines with J gene TRBJ2-2, with D hard to call. Per the germline V gene, CDR1 is LGHNT and CDR2 is FRNRAP. The ends were cut back, 5 bases at V and 3 bases at J, with 13 bases in the middle. CDR3 length: 15 amino acids. CDR3 in amino acids: CASGPPTVYTGELFF. The CDR3 nucleotides are TGTGCTAGTGGTCCGCCGACTGTTTACACCGGGGAGCTGTTTTTT.

This clone is classed as medium-sized. The gene calls are TRBV11-3 and TRBJ1-3; 7 bases match TRBD1. The germline V gene has CDR1 SGHNT and CDR2 YENEEA. CDR3 length: 15 amino acids. V lost 4 bases to trimming and J lost 6 bases; unmatched junction nucleotides: 9. This chain's CDR3 is CASSSKGAGSNTIYF. CDR3 DNA: TGTGCCAGCAGCTCGAAGGGGGCAGGGTCAAACACCATATATTTT.

This clone was found a few times. This chain's CDR3 is CASSVPGDGGNTIYF. DNA for the CDR3: TGTGCCAGCAGCGTCCCAGGGGATGGAGGAAACACCATATATTTT. The chain links TRBV9 to TRBJ1-3, with a tentative D call TRBD1 (6 bases). The ends were cut back, 2 bases at V and 4 bases at J, with 13 bases in the middle. The germline V gene encodes CDR1 SGDLS and CDR2 YYNGEE. This CDR3 is 15 amino acids long.

This clone was seen more than once but under ten times. This chain connects TRBV9 to TRBJ1-5; D is ambiguous. Germline CDR1 reads SGDLS; CDR2 reads YYNGEE. This CDR3 comprises 13 residues. V lost 4 bases, J lost 7 bases, and 12 bases lay in between. The CDR3 sequence is CASSPEVGQPQHF. CDR3 sequence (DNA): TGTGCCAGCAGCCCGGAGGTGGGCCAGCCCCAGCATTTT.

This clone was picked up one time. The J gene is TRBJ2-3, the V gene TRBV6-8; 16 bases align to TRBD2. Per the germline V gene, CDR1 is MNHGY and CDR2 is SAAAGT. Losses at the gene ends were 5 bases for V and 0 bases for J; bases not matched to a gene: 11. The CDR3 covers 20 residues. The DNA of the CDR3 is TGTGCCAGCAGTCTCTCGGAAAGGGGACTAGCGGGGGGGAGCACAGATACGCAGTATTTT. Translating it yields CASSLSERGLAGGSTDTQYF.

The chain uses TRBV23-1 and TRBJ2-3; TRBD2 matches 9 bases. TRBV23-1 is noted as an ORF with a role that remains uncertain. This CDR3 has 15 residues. After removal of 6 bases from V and 1 base from J, the junction contained 5 bases not matched to a gene. CDR3 DNA sequence: TGCGCCAGCAGCTTGAGGACTAGCGGCACAGATACGCAGTATTTT. Residues: CASSLRTSGTDTQYF.

This chain links TRBV18 with TRBJ1-2; 12 nucleotides line up with TRBD1. V shed 8 bases and J 3 bases; nucleotides not matched to a gene: 13. The CDR3 has 17 residues. The germline gives CDR1 KGHSH, CDR2 LQKENI. CDR3 coding DNA: TGTGCCAGCCTCCCCCCGTCCGGGACAGGGGGCGACTATGGCTACACCTTC. Translation: CASLPPSGTGGDYGYTF.

The V call is TRBV15, the J call TRBJ2-3, with unresolved D. The CDR3 runs 16 residues. V was shortened by 5 bases and J by 0 bases, with 15 bases between the two germline ends. Germline V gene sequence: CDR1 LNHNV, CDR2 YYDKDF (reference sequence). In DNA, the CDR3 is TGTGCCACCAGCCGACGAGCGAGAGCTAGCACAGATACGCAGTATTTT. It encodes CATSRRARASTDTQYF. Together with reference TRBV15 and TRBJ2-3, the CDR3 gives the full variable domain: DAMVIQNPRYQVTQFGKPVTLSCSQTLNHNVMYWYQQKSSQAPKLLFHYYDKDFNNEADTPDNFQSRRPNTSFCFLDIRSPGLGDTAMYLCATSRRARASTDTQYFGPGTRLTVL.

The rearrangement joins TRBV9 to TRBJ2-1; D is perhaps TRBD2 (5 bases). The CDR3 is 12 residues long. V gave up 5 bases and J gave up 9 bases, with 12 bases separating them. Germline values: CDR1 SGDLS, CDR2 YYNGEE. The CDR3 sequence is CASRELVREQFF. The DNA for the CDR3 is TGTGCCAGCAGGGAACTAGTGCGTGAGCAGTTCTTC.

This clone was detected a few times. The V call is TRBV6-8, the J call TRBJ1-2; a possible D gene is TRBD1 (6 bases). V was clipped by 5 bases and J by 2 bases, with 9 bases between them. Germline loops: CDR1 MNHGY, CDR2 SAAAGT. CDR3 size: 13 residues. CDR3 nucleotides: TGTGCCAGCAGTCCCACAGGGAACTATGGCTACACCTTC. Protein sequence: CASSPTGNYGYTF.

This clone came up once. V gene TRBV18 combines with J gene TRBJ1-5; D is uncertain. The germline V gene encodes CDR1 KGHSH and CDR2 LQKENI. The CDR3 has 13 amino acids. V lost 6 bases and J lost 6, with 12 bases in between. The CDR3 reads CASSLEGFQPQHF. CDR3 bases: TGTGCCAGCTCCCTGGAGGGTTTTCAGCCCCAGCATTTT.

This clone was seen a handful of times. The chain carries TRBV1 and TRBJ2-5; TRBD2, the D gene given by the table, was not confirmed from the DNA. TRBV1 is a recognized pseudogene. This CDR3 is built from 15 residues. CDR3 sequence (DNA): TGCGCCAGCAGCCAAGATCAGGACTTTATAGGGACCCAGTACTTC. This codes for CASSQDQDFIGTQYF.

This clone was detected once. The genes are TRBV18 and TRBJ1-1, with TRBD1 as a possible D gene (5 bases). This CDR3 is 14 amino acids long. V gave up 2 bases and J gave up 1 base, with 8 bases separating them. Germline V CDR1 and CDR2: KGHSH, LQKENI. CDR3 coding DNA: TGTGCCAGCTCACCAACACAGGCGAACACTGAAGCTTTCTTT. The encoded protein is CASSPTQANTEAFF.

The CDR3 protein is CASSARDGNEKLFF. The CDR3 DNA reads TGTGCCAGCAGCGCCCGGGACGGTAATGAAAAACTGTTTTTT. The chain links TRBV6-4 to TRBJ1-4; possibly TRBD1 for D (5 bases). In germline, CDR1 is MRHNA, CDR2 SNTAGT. The CDR3 covers 14 residues. Between the trimmed V and J ends, which lost 6 bases and 4 bases, there was a span of 12 bases.

This clone has just a few counts. The rearrangement links TRBV6-8 to TRBJ1-1, with 7 nucleotides matching TRBD1. The V and J ends lost 2 bases and 4 bases, in that order; junction bases with no gene match: 4. Germline V gene data show CDR1 as MNHGY and CDR2 as SAAAGT. The CDR3 is made up of 14 amino acids. For the CDR3, the DNA is TGTGCCAGCAGTTACGGGGCAGGGGGCACTGAAGCTTTCTTT. Translation gives CASSYGAGGTEAFF.